These T cell receptor beta chains were read from a single sample in a study of blood T cells in healthy people across ages. A single record per CDR3 protein comes from TCRdb applying MiXCR to the 5' RACE reads. Among under 700,000 distinct CDR3 sequences, around 24% were seen once, and the ten largest hold under 9%. This sample was shared with a second study, whose subject was T cells of mothers and their children.

Sequenced sample: blood. Receptor source: a boy aged 10-17 years in good health. Each CDR3 is given with its conserved first and last residue. Each record gives: D gene, V gene, CDR3 protein. A D gene is named only where the DNA matches it firmly.

TRBD2	TRBV20-1	CSARLSGRYNEQFF
TRBD2	TRBV4-3	CASSQDPTSGRNEQYF
NA	TRBV28	CASSLTITTRETQYF
NA	TRBV11-2	CASSLGADKRETQYF
TRBD1	TRBV28	CASSAPGQGPEQYF
TRBD1	TRBV7-2	CASSPWTGGIQYF
NA	TRBV13	CASRAKGGVYEQYF
NA	TRBV5-8	CASSLRRASDGYTF
TRBD2	TRBV11-1	CASSLHYSGGNEQFF
TRBD2	TRBV7-6	CASSPGGRGGRYNEQFF
NA	TRBV6-2/TRBV6-3	CASSYSESSYEQYF
NA	TRBV7-2	CASSSPGKWEQYF
TRBD1	TRBV12-3/TRBV12-4	CASSLPGTGNHEQYF
TRBD1	TRBV24-1	CATSPGTVTNEQFF
NA	TRBV5-4	CASSLAPGTAYNEQFF
NA	TRBV6-6	CASSYSFNTGELFF
TRBD2	TRBV20-1	CSARDLQAGGTDTQYF
TRBD1	TRBV7-8	CASSHGQVDGYTF
NA	TRBV28	CASTQLPPFSGANVLTF
TRBD1	TRBV7-9	CASSWTGGLGTYEQYF
NA	TRBV21-1	CASSKARTQGAESYEQYF
TRBD2	TRBV28	CASSFSSGGQETQYF
NA	TRBV6-5	CASSYSGQLSYYGYTF
TRBD1	TRBV15	CATSSLKGGQGGYTF
NA	TRBV2	CASSEYLAGPNQPQHF
NA	TRBV9	CASSVEAGRTDTQYF
NA	TRBV2	CASSPSVSLTGKNIQYF
NA	TRBV9	CASSAPGRTNTGELFF
TRBD1	TRBV20-1	CSARDLEGAPTTSTYNEQFF
NA	TRBV7-8	CASSAPVYNEQFF
TRBD1	TRBV12-3/TRBV12-4	CASRPTGEDNEKLFF
NA	TRBV20-1	CSAKGFSGELNEQFF
TRBD2	TRBV5-1	CASSSRTSGDNEQFF
NA	TRBV7-9	CASSKDNNPNQPQHF
NA	TRBV7-2	CASSLTPGPLHF
NA	TRBV6-5	CASSYLGRSTDTQYF
NA	TRBV7-2	CASSAGNQPQHF
NA	TRBV12-3/TRBV12-4	CASSPEGGLAKNIQYF
NA	TRBV25-1	CASRRGHYGYTF
NA	TRBV19	CASSPTGRISYNEQFF
TRBD1	TRBV29-1	CSTRTGSGTEAFF
NA	TRBV6-6	CASSYGDTRRNEKLFF
NA	TRBV7-8	CASSLEGSQPQHF
NA	TRBV12-3/TRBV12-4	CASCVAYEQYF
NA	TRBV18	CASSPASSYNEQFF
NA	TRBV20-1	CSARDSRGGLSGANVLTF
NA	TRBV7-6	CASSLASGGGVGETQYF
NA	TRBV4-3	CASSQERRGFTGELFF
TRBD1	TRBV5-1	CASSLAGTGSSRKQYF
TRBD2	TRBV6-2/TRBV6-3	CASSGYSGSDEQYF
NA	TRBV4-3	CASSQGVGQNEKLFF
NA	TRBV20-1	CSARSNRGGTHEQYF
TRBD2	TRBV20-1	CSARDKKTSGMWNEQYF
TRBD2	TRBV6-5	CASSPGGVLYEQYF
TRBD1	TRBV9	CASSNRPGQGSFGETQYF
TRBD1	TRBV20-1	CSARYDRGSKTYEQYF
NA	TRBV12-3/TRBV12-4	CASSLAWNPQYF
TRBD1	TRBV29-1	CSATDRGPDTEAFF
TRBD1	TRBV9	CASSVLSGTGTYNEQFF
TRBD1	TRBV28	CASTEGWGQGLDEQFF